This T cell receptor (beta chain) was documented in a study of blood T cell repertoires in COVID-19. About the research overall: COVID-19 samples, acute and convalescent, were from the United States, Italy and Spain. Sources were T cells, B-cell-depleted T cells, or PBMCs; the material itself was cDNA or gDNA.

V lost 5 bases and J lost 8, with 9 bases in between. CDR1 and CDR2 from the germline V gene are MNHNY and SVGAGI (reference sequence). The CDR3 contains 12 residues. Original processing methods: Reference gene primer amplification gave nucleated cell count estimates. TCRdb keeps only in-frame clones here, not all; method: immunoSEQ multiplex PCR. V, J and clone size were drawn from that table, and D and trimming were deduced from the DNA. This sample has about 47,000 clones; 80% to 85% occur once, and the top ten carry over 12%. The sample comprised peripheral blood. The chain is built from TRBV6-6 and TRBJ1-4, with D possibly being TRBD1 (5 bases). The TCR originated in a human donor with acute or convalescent COVID-19. The donor label of this sample is uncertain. DNA of the CDR3: TGTGCCAGCAGTAGGGGAAGCGAAAAACTGTTTTTT. This codes for CASSRGSEKLFF.